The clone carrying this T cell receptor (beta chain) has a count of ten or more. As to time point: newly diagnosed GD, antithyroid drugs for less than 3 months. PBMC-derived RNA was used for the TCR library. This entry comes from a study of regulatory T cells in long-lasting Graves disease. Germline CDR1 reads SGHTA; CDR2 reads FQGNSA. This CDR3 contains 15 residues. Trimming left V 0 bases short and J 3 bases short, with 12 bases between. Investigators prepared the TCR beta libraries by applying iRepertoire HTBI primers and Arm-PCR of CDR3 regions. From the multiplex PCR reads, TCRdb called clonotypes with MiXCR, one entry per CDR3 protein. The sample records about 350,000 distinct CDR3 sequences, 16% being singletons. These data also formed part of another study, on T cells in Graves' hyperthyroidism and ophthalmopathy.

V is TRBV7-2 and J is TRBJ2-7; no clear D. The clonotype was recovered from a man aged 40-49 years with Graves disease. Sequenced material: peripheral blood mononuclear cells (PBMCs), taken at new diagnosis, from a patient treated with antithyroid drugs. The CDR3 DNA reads TGTGCCAGCAGCTTAGCATCGCAACCAAGCTACGAGCAGTACTTC. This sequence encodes CASSLASQPSYEQYF.